The clone carrying this TCR beta chain was recorded once. The PCR used 60 Vbeta and 13 Jbeta primers. Repertoires were generated with immunoSEQ multiplex PCR, while TCRdb's copy carries only in-frame clones and drops some. Counted here are over 75,000 clones, almost 85% occurring once; the ten biggest clones make up roughly 5.9%. Each donor's status was that of a healthy bone marrow donor. The data belong to a study of cytomegalovirus exposure and HLA in healthy donors. There are 15 residues in the CDR3. Germline V lookup: CDR1 SEHNR, CDR2 FQNEAQ (reference sequence). V was cut by 3 bases and J by 6 bases, with 18 bases left in between.

The clonotype was recovered from a woman younger than 30 in good health and CMV-seropositive. The chain uses TRBV7-9 and TRBJ2-7, with a weak D call TRBD1 (5 bases). Specimen: PBMCs. In DNA, the CDR3 is TGTGCCAGCAGCTTGGATAGGGGCGTTATGAGCGAGCAGTACTTC. Its translation is CASSLDRGVMSEQYF.